Shown below are 20 T cell receptor beta chains from a single sample sequenced in a study of T cell changes during pregnancy in multiple sclerosis. This table comes from immunoSEQ multiplex PCR, and its TCRdb copy is limited to in-frame clones, with some not included. This table holds about 18,000 clones, about 84% found once. Here the sequenced sample was CD8+ T cells from peripheral blood mononuclear cells, taken after pregnancy. The receptor source for this set is a female donor with multiple sclerosis, enrolled in a pregnancy study.

The chain carries TRBV5-1 and TRBJ2-1; TRBD2 agrees at 8 bases. CDR1 and CDR2 (germline): SGHRS, YFSETQ. The CDR3 is 15 amino acids. Trimming took 4 bases from V and 6 from J; bases not matched to a gene: 9. CDR3 bases: TGCGCCAGCAGCAACCTCCGGACTAGCTCCAATGAGCAGTTCTTC. Amino acids: CASSNLRTSSNEQFF.

The CDR3, as DNA: TGTGCCAGCAGTGACACTATAGGGAGCGGGAGCAATGAGCAGTTCTTC. It yields the protein CASSDTIGSGSNEQFF. The chain recombines TRBV6-4 with TRBJ2-1; 8 bases fit TRBD2. The CDR3 has 16 residues. Per the germline V gene, CDR1 is MRHNA and CDR2 is SNTAGT. The V gene end was trimmed by 2 bases and the J gene end by 6 bases; junction bases not matched to a gene: 9.

The chain recombines TRBV5-1 with TRBJ2-7; the D is unclear. V was pared by 0 bases and J by 1 base, with 5 bases between. The CDR3 consists of 13 residues. Germline V gives CDR1 SGHRS, CDR2 YFSETQ. CDR3 sequence: CASSLEQSYEQYF. In DNA, the CDR3 is TGCGCCAGCAGCTTGGAACAGTCCTACGAGCAGTACTTC. Drawing the rest from reference TRBV5-1 and TRBJ2-7, the complete variable domain is KAGVTQTPRYLIKTRGQQVTLSCSPISGHRSVSWYQQTPGQGLQFLFEYFSETQRNKGNFPGRFSGRQFSNSRSEMNVSTLELGDSALYLCASSLEQSYEQYFGPGTRLTVT.

The chain is built from TRBV10-3 and TRBJ2-3; 13 nucleotides match TRBD2. CDR1 is ENHRY and CDR2 is SYGVKD in the germline V gene. The CDR3 runs 20 residues. V gave up 4 bases and J gave up 2 bases; unmatched junction bases: 15. The CDR3 is CAISGPGVWTSGSNTDTQYF. The DNA for the CDR3 is TGTGCCATCAGTGGCCCTGGGGTCTGGACTAGCGGGAGTAACACAGATACGCAGTATTTT.

The V call is TRBV5-4, the J call TRBJ1-1; 11 bases map to TRBD1. Germline CDR1 SGHNT, CDR2 YYREEE (reference sequence). The V segment lost 1 base and the J segment 4 bases; nucleotides outside the gene matches: 3. This CDR3 region has 15 residues. CDR3 protein: CASSLLDRGLTEAFF. The CDR3, as DNA: TGTGCCAGCAGCTTGCTGGACAGGGGGCTCACTGAAGCTTTCTTT.

The rearrangement joins TRBV9 to TRBJ2-1; D is possibly TRBD1 (5 bases). Germline CDR1 and CDR2: SGDLS and YYNGEE. This CDR3 contains 15 residues. The germline V and J ends were trimmed by 0 bases and 1 base, with 8 bases remaining between them. CDR3 coding DNA: TGTGCCAGCAGCGTAGCAGGGCTTTCCTACAATGAGCAGTTCTTC. This codes for CASSVAGLSYNEQFF.

The gene calls are TRBV27 and TRBJ1-5; D is perhaps TRBD1 (5 bases). The germline V and J ends were trimmed by 5 bases and 13 bases, with 18 bases remaining between them. Germline CDR1 MNHEY, CDR2 SMNVEV (reference sequence). This CDR3 contains 13 residues. The CDR3 spells CASSPHSSQGQHF. The DNA of the CDR3 is TGTGCCAGCAGTCCACATTCCTCTCAGGGTCAGCATTTT.

The chain employs TRBV4-3 and TRBJ2-5, with D perhaps TRBD1 (5 bases). The V end lost 2 bases, the J end lost 3 bases, and 13 bases lay between the germline ends. The CDR3 is made up of 15 amino acids. The germline CDR1 and CDR2 sequences are LGHNA and YSLEER. The CDR3 nucleotides read TGCGCCAGCAGCCAAACAGACCTAGGGGAAGAGACCCAGTACTTC. It yields the protein CASSQTDLGEETQYF.

The rearrangement uses TRBV11-2 and TRBJ2-1; weak D call: TRBD1 (6 bases). V dropped 2 bases and J dropped 7 bases, with 9 bases sitting between them. This CDR3 contains 13 residues. In germline, CDR1 is SGHAT, CDR2 FQNNGV. This chain's CDR3 is CASSLSGVNEQFF. The CDR3 bases are TGTGCCAGCAGCTTATCAGGGGTGAATGAGCAGTTCTTC.

The rearrangement links TRBV28 to TRBJ2-1; 11 bases fit TRBD2. This CDR3 has 17 residues. Looked up from germline, CDR1 is MDHEN and CDR2 is SYDVKM. After removal of 5 bases from V and 9 bases from J, the junction contained 15 bases not matched to a gene. This chain's CDR3 is CASSPVLAGGPVTEQFF. CDR3 nucleotide sequence: TGTGCCAGCAGTCCCGTCTTAGCGGGAGGGCCTGTCACTGAGCAGTTCTTC.

A word on this clone: The junction departs from germline at one end; a sequencing error may be responsible. CDR3: CASSPAPSKRVTPRGPDTQYF. Here the CDR3 DNA reads TGTGCTAGCAGCCCCGCCCCGAGCAAGCGGGTAACTCCCAGGGGGCCAGATACGCAGTATTTT. The chain couples TRBV7-7 to TRBJ2-3; 8 bases fit TRBD1. CDR1 and CDR2 from the germline V gene are SSHAT and FNYEAQ (reference sequence). The CDR3 loop spans 21 amino acids.

The chain links TRBV4-3 to TRBJ1-4; D gene uncertain. V was pared by 1 base and J by 0 bases, with 3 bases between. The CDR3 length is 14 residues. From germline, CDR1 is LGHNA and CDR2 YSLEER. CDR3 DNA sequence: TGCGCCAGCAGCCAAGGAGCAACTAATGAAAAACTGTTTTTT. Amino acid sequence: CASSQGATNEKLFF.

The chain has TRBV27 and TRBJ1-5, with D perhaps TRBD1 (6 bases). Trimming removed 5 bases at V and 4 bases at J, with 12 bases between. Germline CDR1 and CDR2: MNHEY and SMNVEV (reference sequence). The CDR3 has 14 residues. DNA for the CDR3: TGTGCCAGCAGTCAAGCCGGGACAAATCAGCCCCAGCATTTT. Translation gives CASSQAGTNQPQHF.

The chain is built from TRBV6-5 and TRBJ2-5; TRBD1 aligns across 9 bases. Losses at the gene ends were 7 bases for V and 5 bases for J; bases not matched to a gene: 11. CDR3 length equals 15 residues. Germline lookup yields CDR1 MNHEY and CDR2 SVGAGI. Here the CDR3 DNA reads TGTGCCAGCAAATTGGGACAGGGTGATATGGAGACCCAGTACTTC. Amino acid sequence: CASKLGQGDMETQYF.

The chain has TRBV7-8 and TRBJ1-5; 11 bases are a match to TRBD1. V dropped 6 bases and J dropped 6; count of bases not matched to a gene: 10. The CDR3 has 16 amino acids. The germline V gene has CDR1 SGHVS and CDR2 FQNEAQ. CDR3 region: CASSPPGTGGPQPQHF. In nucleotides, the CDR3 is TGTGCCAGCAGTCCACCCGGGACAGGGGGACCTCAGCCCCAGCATTTT.

The V call is TRBV18, the J call TRBJ2-7; the D gene is possibly TRBD1 (6 bases). The CDR3 is 17 amino acids. Germline V lookup: CDR1 KGHSH, CDR2 LQKENI. Between the trimmed V and J ends, which lost 3 bases and 2 bases, there was a span of 20 bases. The CDR3 sequence is CASSPVDRDTDPYEQYF. The CDR3 DNA reads TGTGCCAGCTCACCTGTGGACCGGGACACAGATCCCTACGAGCAGTACTTC. The whole variable domain, remainder taken from reference TRBV18 and TRBJ2-7, is NAGVMQNPRHLVRRRGQEARLRCSPMKGHSHVYWYRQLPEEGLKFMVYLQKENIIDESGMPKERFSAEFPKEGPSILRIQQVVRGDSAAYFCASSPVDRDTDPYEQYFGPGTRLTVT.

The genes are TRBV6-6 and TRBJ2-2; TRBD1 matches 8 bases. The V gene end was trimmed by 5 bases and the J gene end by 1 base; junction bases not matched to a gene: 6. Germline V gene data show CDR1 as MNHNY and CDR2 as SVGAGI (reference sequence). The CDR3 sequence is 16 residues long. CDR3 in amino acids: CASSHGQGLNTGELFF. In DNA form, the CDR3 reads TGTGCCAGCAGTCACGGACAGGGCCTGAACACCGGGGAGCTGTTTTTT.

The chain links TRBV28 to TRBJ2-7; tentative D call: TRBD1 (5 bases). Germline-derived CDR1 and CDR2 are MDHEN and SYDVKM. The CDR3 is 13 residues long. Trimming took 6 bases from V and 1 from J, leaving 10 bases between them. The CDR3 bases are TGTGCCAGCAGGCAGGACATATCCTACGAGCAGTACTTC. Its protein is CASRQDISYEQYF.

The chain uses TRBV9 and TRBJ2-3; possibly TRBD2 for D (7 bases). The germline V gene has CDR1 SGDLS and CDR2 YYNGEE. The CDR3 extends over 16 amino acids. The ends were cut back, 3 bases at V and 0 bases at J, with 14 bases in the middle. The CDR3 sequence is CASSERGGLSTDTQYF. The CDR3 coding sequence is TGTGCCAGCAGCGAACGCGGGGGCCTAAGCACAGATACGCAGTATTTT.

The chain carries TRBV6-4 and TRBJ2-3; 10 nucleotides match TRBD2. Germline trimming cut 5 bases from V and 2 bases from J; bases unmatched to any gene: 4. This CDR3 is built from 15 residues. Looked up from germline, CDR1 is MRHNA and CDR2 is SNTAGT. CDR3 sequence (DNA): TGTGCCAGCAGTTCCACTAGCGGGGCCACAGATACGCAGTATTTT. It is translated as CASSSTSGATDTQYF.